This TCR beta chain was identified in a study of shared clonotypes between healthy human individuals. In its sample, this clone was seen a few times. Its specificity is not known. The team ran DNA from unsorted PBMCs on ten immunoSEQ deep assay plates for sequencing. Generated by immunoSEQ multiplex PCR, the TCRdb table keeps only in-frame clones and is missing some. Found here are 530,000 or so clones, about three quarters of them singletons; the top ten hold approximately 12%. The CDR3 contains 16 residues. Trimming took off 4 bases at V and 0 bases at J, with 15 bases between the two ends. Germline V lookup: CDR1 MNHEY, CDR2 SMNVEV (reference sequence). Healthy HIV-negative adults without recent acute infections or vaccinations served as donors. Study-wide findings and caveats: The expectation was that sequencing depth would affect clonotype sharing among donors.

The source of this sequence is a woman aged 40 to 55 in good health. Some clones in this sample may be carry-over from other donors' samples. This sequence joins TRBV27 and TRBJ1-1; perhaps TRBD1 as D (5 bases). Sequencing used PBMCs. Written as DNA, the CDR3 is TGTGCCAGCAGTTACCAGATGAGAGGGGTGAACACTGAAGCTTTCTTT. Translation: CASSYQMRGVNTEAFF.